These T cell receptor beta chains were read from a single sample in a study of yellow fever vaccine responses in identical twins. TCRdb passed the RT-PCR reads through MiXCR, listing each CDR3 protein once. The table includes 7,000 or so distinct CDR3 sequences, 70% to 90% detected once. The source material was T cells from blood (PBMCs), unsorted or a sorted subset (not recorded which), sampled before or after yellow fever vaccination (not recorded which). The source of these receptors is a young woman who received the yellow fever vaccine. The CDR3 runs from the conserved cysteine through the conserved F or W. A D gene is named only where the DNA matches it firmly. A clone size is listed for some rows: how often the clone was seen (once, few, many), or a class if it is expanded.

j_call d_call cdr3_length v_call clone_size cdr3_nt cdr3_aa
TRBJ2-1 NA 13 TRBV20-1 NA TGCAGTGCTAGACCCAGGATATACAATGAGCAGTTCTTC CSARPRIYNEQFF
TRBJ2-1 TRBD1 16 TRBV20-1 NA TGCAGTGCTAGGATGGCGGGACAGGGTCTTGTCAATGAGCAGTTCTTC CSARMAGQGLVNEQFF
TRBJ2-7 NA 10 TRBV20-1 NA TGCAGTGCTAGGGGGCACGAGCAGTACTTC CSARGHEQYF
TRBJ2-5 TRBD1 12 TRBV29-1 NA TGCAGCCTTTTAGGGGGCGGAGAGACCCAGTACTTC CSLLGGGETQYF
TRBJ1-4 NA 15 TRBV7-9 NA TGTGCCAGCAGCACGGATGGGACGAGACCGGAAAAACTGTTTTTT CASSTDGTRPEKLFF
TRBJ2-7 NA 15 TRBV5-4 NA TGTGCCAGCAGCTTGAGAGTAGGGGCTCCCAACGAGCAGTACTTC CASSLRVGAPNEQYF
TRBJ2-3 NA 14 TRBV7-6 NA TGTGCCAGCAGCTTAGGGGTCAGTTCGGATACGCAGTATTTT CASSLGVSSDTQYF
TRBJ1-1 NA 15 TRBV11-1 few TGTGCCAGCAGCTTATCTGCAGACAAGAACACTGAAGCTTTCTTT CASSLSADKNTEAFF
TRBJ1-5 NA 12 TRBV28 NA TGTGCCAGCAGTTTAGAGGATCAGCCCCAGCATTTT CASSLEDQPQHF
TRBJ1-2 NA 17 TRBV27 NA TGTGCCAGCAGTTTATCCTACTCGACAGGCAGTAACTATGGCTACACCTTC CASSLSYSTGSNYGYTF
TRBJ1-2 TRBD1 15 TRBV15 NA TGTGCCACCAGCAGAAGGGGGCAGGGAAGCTATGGCTACACCTTC CATSRRGQGSYGYTF
TRBJ2-3 TRBD1 17 TRBV30 NA TGTGCCTGGAGAACCCTGGGGACAGGGTGGGGCACAGATACGCAGTATTTT CAWRTLGTGWGTDTQYF
TRBJ2-1 NA 12 TRBV12-1 NA TGTGCCAGCAGAGGGTCCTACAATGAGCAGTTCTTC CASRGSYNEQFF
TRBJ2-1 NA 13 TRBV2 NA TGTGCCAGCAGTGAAAACGGTTTTGGGGAGCAGTTCTTC CASSENGFGEQFF
TRBJ2-7 NA 12 TRBV2 NA TGTGCCAGCAGATCTACAGGGTACGAGCAGTACTTC CASRSTGYEQYF
TRBJ2-1 TRBD2 15 TRBV4-3 once TGCGCCAGCAGCCAGGGACTAGCGGTCAACAATGAGCAGTTCTTC CASSQGLAVNNEQFF
TRBJ2-1 TRBD2 15 TRBV4-2 NA TGTGCCAGCAGTCCGGGGGGACTAGCCATTATAGAGCAGTTCTTC CASSPGGLAIIEQFF
TRBJ2-3 TRBD1 15 TRBV5-1 NA TGCGCCAGCAGCTTGGAGACAGGGAGCACAGATACGCAGTATTTT CASSLETGSTDTQYF
TRBJ2-3 TRBD2 15 TRBV11-3 NA TGTGCCAGCAGCTTAGGCGGGAGTCGCCCAGATACGCAGTATTTT CASSLGGSRPDTQYF
TRBJ2-7 NA 15 TRBV28 NA TGTGCCAGCATTTCTTCCCCGGGACAAACCTACGAGCAGTACTTC CASISSPGQTYEQYF
TRBJ1-5 NA 14 TRBV29-1 NA TGCAGCGCCGGGTCAGGGGATGGCAATCAGCCCCAGCATTTT CSAGSGDGNQPQHF
TRBJ2-7 NA 14 TRBV15 NA TGTGCCACCAGCAAAGATGGCACCTTCTACGAGCAGTACTTC CATSKDGTFYEQYF
TRBJ2-1 NA 12 TRBV11-1 NA TGTGCCAGCAGCTTTAGTTTCAATGAGCAGTTCTTC CASSFSFNEQFF
TRBJ2-7 NA 15 TRBV28 NA TGTGCCAGCAGCTCACCGGGCAGGTCATCCTACGAGCAGTACTTC CASSSPGRSSYEQYF
TRBJ2-3 NA 16 TRBV11-2 NA TGTGCCAGCAGCCAGATGCGACTAGGAAGCACAGATACGCAGTATTTT CASSQMRLGSTDTQYF
TRBJ2-7 NA 15 TRBV18 NA TGTGCCAGCTCACCTACCTTAGCGGTCTCCTACGAGCAGTACTTC CASSPTLAVSYEQYF
TRBJ1-1 NA 17 TRBV5-1 once TGCGCCAGCAGCTTGGGCAGCACAGTCTCGTTGAACACTGAAGCTTTCTTT CASSLGSTVSLNTEAFF
TRBJ1-5 NA 18 TRBV11-2 NA TGTGCCAGCAGCTTAGATTATCGGATGGGGAGGGGCAATCAGCCCCAGCATTTT CASSLDYRMGRGNQPQHF
TRBJ2-2 NA 17 TRBV7-6 NA TGTGCCAGCAGCTTAAAGCCGTCTTTGGGGGTGACCGGGGAGCTGTTTTTT CASSLKPSLGVTGELFF
TRBJ1-6 NA 15 TRBV4-1 NA TGCGCCAGCAGCCAAGTCGGACAGTCTAATTCACCCCTCCACTTT CASSQVGQSNSPLHF
TRBJ2-3 NA 14 TRBV16 once TGTGCCAGCAGCCAAAGACCTAGCACAGATACGCAGTATTTT CASSQRPSTDTQYF
TRBJ2-7 TRBD1 15 TRBV2 NA TGTGCCAGCAGTGGGGGACAGGGTCGAGTCGACGAGCAGTACTTC CASSGGQGRVDEQYF
TRBJ2-5 NA 14 TRBV2 NA TGTGCCAGCAGTGAATCCAGGGTCCAAGAGACCCAGTACTTC CASSESRVQETQYF
TRBJ2-5 NA 12 TRBV13 NA TGTGCCAGCCGAGGGGGGGCAGAGACCCAGTACTTC CASRGGAETQYF
TRBJ1-5 NA 17 TRBV4-3 few TGCGCCAGCAGCCAAGAAGGAGGGGGTTGGAGCAATCAGCCCCAGCATTTT CASSQEGGGWSNQPQHF
TRBJ2-3 NA 15 TRBV11-2 NA TGTGCCAGCAGCCCCATGAGGGGAGATTGGGATACGCAGTATTTT CASSPMRGDWDTQYF
TRBJ2-7 NA 12 TRBV11-2 NA TGTGCCAGCAGCTTCGGGGGCGGGGACCAGTACTTC CASSFGGGDQYF
TRBJ2-5 TRBD2 14 TRBV28 NA TGTGCCAGCAGTTTAAGCGGGAGCTCAGAGACCCAGTACTTC CASSLSGSSETQYF
TRBJ2-7 NA 13 TRBV18 NA TGTGCCAGCTCACCACCGCTCCACTACGAGCAGTACTTC CASSPPLHYEQYF
TRBJ2-1 TRBD2 16 TRBV7-8 NA TGTGCCAGCAGCAGGGTGGGGGGGAGCTCCTACAATGAGCAGTTCTTC CASSRVGGSSYNEQFF
TRBJ1-4 NA 12 TRBV28 NA TGTGCCAGCTTGACCGTAAATGAAAAACTGTTTTTT CASLTVNEKLFF
TRBJ2-7 TRBD1 15 TRBV15 NA TGTGCCACCAGCAGAGGCACAGGGGCAACCTACGAGCAGTACTTC CATSRGTGATYEQYF
TRBJ2-1 NA 12 TRBV5-1 once TGCGCCAGCCGCGAGTCGGTAGGTGAGCAGTTCTTC CASRESVGEQFF
TRBJ2-1 NA 15 TRBV11-1 NA TGTGCCAGCAGTTGGAGTAGCGGCGTATTAAGTGAGCAGTTCTTC CASSWSSGVLSEQFF
TRBJ2-7 NA 14 TRBV11-1 NA TGTGCCAGCGGAAGGACGGATAAAATCTACGAGCAGTACTTC CASGRTDKIYEQYF
TRBJ1-2 NA 13 TRBV12-3/TRBV12-4 NA TGTGCCAGCAGTTTAAGGGGTGGCTATGGCTACACCTTC CASSLRGGYGYTF
TRBJ1-5 NA 16 TRBV18 NA TGTGCCAGCTCACCTAGCTTGTTTTCCGGCAATCAGCCCCAGCATTTT CASSPSLFSGNQPQHF
TRBJ1-6 NA 17 TRBV18 NA TGTGCCAGCTCAGAACGTATGGGGGGCTCCTATAATTCACCCCTCCACTTT CASSERMGGSYNSPLHF
TRBJ2-1 NA 14 TRBV4-3 NA TGCGCCAGCAGCCCCGGGGGTACGTCCGATGAGCAGTTCTTC CASSPGGTSDEQFF
TRBJ2-5 TRBD1 12 TRBV20-1 NA TGCAGCCCGGGACAGGCCGGCGAGACCCAGTACTTC CSPGQAGETQYF
TRBJ2-3 NA 12 TRBV29-1 NA TGCAGCGTTGAAACGAACACAGATACGCAGTATTTT CSVETNTDTQYF
TRBJ2-5 NA 12 TRBV5-1 NA TGCGCCAGCAGCTTGGCCATGGAGACCCAGTACTTC CASSLAMETQYF
TRBJ2-7 NA 17 TRBV12-3/TRBV12-4 NA TGTGCCAGCAGTCAACTAAGCATCGAGGGAGTTTCCTACGAGCAGTACTTC CASSQLSIEGVSYEQYF
TRBJ2-3 NA 13 TRBV20-1 NA TGCAGTGCTAGAACTAGCCCAACAGATACGCAGTATTTT CSARTSPTDTQYF
TRBJ2-4 NA 13 TRBV6-1 few TGTGCCAGCCTCTCACTAGCCAAAAACATTCAGTACTTC CASLSLAKNIQYF